This T cell receptor (beta chain) was sequenced for a study of blood T cell repertoires in COVID-19. On the study more broadly: The recovered donors of Cohort 3 showed two negative PCRs, clearance, or symptom resolution.

Authors' methods: From reference gene primer amplification, estimates of nucleated cell counts were derived. The method was immunoSEQ multiplex PCR; TCRdb's version includes in-frame clones alone and lacks a portion of them. V and J calls and clone size are those listed in that table; D and trimming were worked out from the DNA. Among hundreds of thousands of clones listed, roughly nine tenths were seen once. Sequenced material: PBMCs or T cells enriched from blood (not recorded which). This TCR came from a woman aged 50 to 65 in a cohort exposed to, infected with or recovered from COVID-19 (not recorded which).

CDR3 sequence: CATSDSNRPLNYGYTF. The CDR3 DNA sequence: TGTGCCACCAGTGATAGCAACAGACCCCTTAACTATGGCTACACCTTC. The chain recombines TRBV24-1 with TRBJ1-2, with D unresolved. V dropped 3 bases and J dropped 1 base, with 14 bases sitting between them. CDR1 is KGHDR and CDR2 is SFDVKD in the germline V gene. The CDR3 has 16 amino acids.